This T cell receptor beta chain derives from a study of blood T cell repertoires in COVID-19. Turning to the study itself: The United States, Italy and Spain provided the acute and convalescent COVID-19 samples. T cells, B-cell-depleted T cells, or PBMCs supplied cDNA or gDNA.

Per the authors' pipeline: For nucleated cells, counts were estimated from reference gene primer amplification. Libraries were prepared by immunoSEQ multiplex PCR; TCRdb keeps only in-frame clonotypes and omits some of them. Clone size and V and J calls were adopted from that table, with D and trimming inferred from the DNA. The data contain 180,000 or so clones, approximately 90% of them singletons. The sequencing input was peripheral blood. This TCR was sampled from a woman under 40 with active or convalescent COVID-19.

CDR3 DNA sequence: TGTGCCAGTAGGGTACTGGACAGGGTCTATGGCTACACCTTC. It is translated as CASRVLDRVYGYTF. V is TRBV19 and J is TRBJ1-2; 8 nucleotides match TRBD1. Per germline, CDR1 LNHDA and CDR2 SQIVND (reference sequence). This CDR3 spans 14 amino acids. V gave up 6 bases and J gave up 4 bases; unmatched junction bases: 7.